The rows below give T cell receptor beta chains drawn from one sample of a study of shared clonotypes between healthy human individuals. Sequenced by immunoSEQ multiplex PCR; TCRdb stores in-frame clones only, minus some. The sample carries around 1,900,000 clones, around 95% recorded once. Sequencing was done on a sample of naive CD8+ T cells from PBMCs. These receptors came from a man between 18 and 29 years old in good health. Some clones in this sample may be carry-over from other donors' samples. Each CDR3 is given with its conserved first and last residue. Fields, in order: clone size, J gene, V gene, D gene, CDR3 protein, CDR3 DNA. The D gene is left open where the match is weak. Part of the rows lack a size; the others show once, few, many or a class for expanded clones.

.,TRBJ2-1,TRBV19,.,CASSWDSYNEQFF,TGTGCCAGTAGTTGGGATTCCTACAATGAGCAGTTCTTC
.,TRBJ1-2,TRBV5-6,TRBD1,CASKLGAGGPLDYGYTF,TGTGCCAGCAAGCTTGGTGCAGGGGGTCCCTTAGACTATGGCTACACCTTC
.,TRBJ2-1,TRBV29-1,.,CSAPPSGTPPYNEQFF,TGCAGCGCCCCTCCGAGCGGGACACCCCCCTACAATGAGCAGTTCTTC
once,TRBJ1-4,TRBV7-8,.,CASSVIAPNEKLFF,TGTGCCAGTTCAGTCATAGCTCCTAATGAAAAACTGTTTTTT
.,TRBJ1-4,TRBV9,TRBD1,CASSAERTGSEKLFF,TGTGCCAGCAGCGCCGAGCGGACAGGGAGCGAAAAACTGTTTTTT
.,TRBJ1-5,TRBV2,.,CASRLGTQVGQPQHF,TGTGCCAGCAGACTCGGGACGCAGGTTGGGCAGCCCCAGCATTTT
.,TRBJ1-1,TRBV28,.,CASSLGGEVWDTEAFF,TGTGCCAGCAGTTTAGGAGGGGAGGTTTGGGACACTGAAGCTTTCTTT
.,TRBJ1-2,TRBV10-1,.,CASSDRVRDVYGYTF,TGCGCCAGCAGTGACAGGGTTCGGGACGTCTATGGCTACACCTTC
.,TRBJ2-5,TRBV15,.,CATSRPGIQETQYF,TGTGCCACCAGCAGACCGGGGATCCAAGAGACCCAGTACTTC
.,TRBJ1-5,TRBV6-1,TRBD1,CASSRTGYNQPQHF,TGTGCCAGCAGTCGGACAGGCTACAATCAGCCCCAGCATTTT
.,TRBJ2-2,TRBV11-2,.,CASSLGVAVVFANTGELFF,TGTGCCAGCAGCTTAGGGGTAGCTGTAGTATTCGCGAACACCGGGGAGCTGTTTTTT
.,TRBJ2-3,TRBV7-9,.,CASSQMISTDTQYF,TGTGCCAGCAGCCAGATGATTAGCACAGATACGCAGTATTTT
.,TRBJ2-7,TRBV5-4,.,CASSSLLSQQYF,TGTGCCAGCAGCTCCCTTTTGTCGCAGCAGTACTTC
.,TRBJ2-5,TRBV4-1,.,CASSPPERPSGETQYF,TGCGCCAGCAGCCCCCCCGAGCGCCCCTCCGGAGAGACCCAGTACTTC
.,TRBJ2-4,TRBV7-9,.,CASSFGSLAKNIQYF,TGTGCCAGCAGCTTTGGTAGCTTAGCCAAAAACATTCAGTACTTC
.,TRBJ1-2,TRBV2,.,CASSEGSLGSYTF,TGTGCCAGCAGTGAAGGAAGCCTGGGCAGCTACACCTTC
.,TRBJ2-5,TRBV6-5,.,CASSYTSEQETQYF,TGTGCCAGCAGTTACACCTCCGAGCAAGAGACCCAGTACTTC
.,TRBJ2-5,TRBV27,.,CASSLISGGETQYF,TGTGCCAGCAGTTTAATTTCTGGCGGGGAGACCCAGTACTTC
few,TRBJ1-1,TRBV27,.,CASSATINTEAFF,TGTGCCTCTTCGGCCACCATCAACACTGAAGCTTTCTTT
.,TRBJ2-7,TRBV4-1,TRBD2,CASSQGVTSGPYYEQYF,TGCGCCAGCAGCCAAGGGGTGACTAGCGGCCCTTACTACGAGCAGTACTTC
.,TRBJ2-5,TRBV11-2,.,CASSLTAKETQYF,TGTGCCAGCAGCTTAACTGCGAAAGAGACCCAGTACTTC
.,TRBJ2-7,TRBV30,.,CAWSPPLTARREQYF,TGTGCCTGGAGTCCCCCCTTGACGGCCAGGCGCGAGCAGTACTTC
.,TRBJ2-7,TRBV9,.,CASSVVEGNEQYF,TGTGCCAGCAGCGTAGTCGAGGGAAACGAGCAGTACTTC
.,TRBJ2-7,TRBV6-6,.,CASSHPTASYEQYF,TGTGCCAGCAGCCACCCGACAGCCTCCTACGAGCAGTACTTC
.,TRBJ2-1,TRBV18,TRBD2,CASSPFRSTPGTSVNEQFF,TGTGCCAGCTCACCGTTCAGGTCAACTCCCGGGACTAGCGTCAATGAGCAGTTCTTC
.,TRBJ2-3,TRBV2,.,CASSGQERIDTQYF,TGTGCCAGCAGTGGACAGGAAAGGATCGATACGCAGTATTTT
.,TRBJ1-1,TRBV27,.,CASSLPRGMNTEAFF,TGTGCCAGCAGTTTACCCCGGGGGATGAACACTGAAGCTTTCTTT
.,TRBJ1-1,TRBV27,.,CASSPGRVNTEAFF,TGTGCCAGCAGTCCGGGACGCGTGAACACTGAAGCTTTCTTT
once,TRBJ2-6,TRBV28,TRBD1,CASSHRQGAGANVLTF,TGTGCCAGCAGTCACCGACAGGGGGCAGGGGCCAACGTCCTGACTTTC
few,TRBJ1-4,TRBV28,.,CASSLGEKLFF,TGTGCCAGCAGTCTCGGCGAAAAACTGTTTTTT
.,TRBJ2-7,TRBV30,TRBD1,CAWSVLGQGGSEQYF,TGTGCCTGGAGTGTACTGGGACAGGGGGGATCAGAGCAGTACTTC
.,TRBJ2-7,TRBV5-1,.,CASSLPPHSYEQYF,TGCGCCAGCAGCTTGCCGCCGCATTCCTACGAGCAGTACTTC
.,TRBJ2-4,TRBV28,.,CASRGRLAKNIQYF,TGTGCCAGCAGGGGACGTCTAGCCAAAAACATTCAGTACTTC
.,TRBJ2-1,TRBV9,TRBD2,CASSVVASGRNEQFF,TGTGCCAGCAGCGTAGTGGCTAGCGGGAGGAATGAGCAGTTCTTC
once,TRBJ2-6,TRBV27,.,CASSFRTPTGANVLTF,TGTGCCAGCAGTTTTCGGACACCCACTGGGGCCAACGTCCTGACTTTC
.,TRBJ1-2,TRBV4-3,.,CASSQDPGDLESGYTF,TGCGCCAGCAGCCAAGATCCAGGGGACTTGGAGTCTGGCTACACCTTC
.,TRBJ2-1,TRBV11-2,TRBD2,CASSLDLAGGWYNEQFF,TGTGCCAGCAGCTTAGATCTGGCGGGAGGGTGGTACAATGAGCAGTTCTTC
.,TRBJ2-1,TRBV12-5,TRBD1,CASGLVLRAGGNEQFF,TGTGCTAGTGGTTTGGTACTTCGCGCAGGGGGCAATGAGCAGTTCTTC